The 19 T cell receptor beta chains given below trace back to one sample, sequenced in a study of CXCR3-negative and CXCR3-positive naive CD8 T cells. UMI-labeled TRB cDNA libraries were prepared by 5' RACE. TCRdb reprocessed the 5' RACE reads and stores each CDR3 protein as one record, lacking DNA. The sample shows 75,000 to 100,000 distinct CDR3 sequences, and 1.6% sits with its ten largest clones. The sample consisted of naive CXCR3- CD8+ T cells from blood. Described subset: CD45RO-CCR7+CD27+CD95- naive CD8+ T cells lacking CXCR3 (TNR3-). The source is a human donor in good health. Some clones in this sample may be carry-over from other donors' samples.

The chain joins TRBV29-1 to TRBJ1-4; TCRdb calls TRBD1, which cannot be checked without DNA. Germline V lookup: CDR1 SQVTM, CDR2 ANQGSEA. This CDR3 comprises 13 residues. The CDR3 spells CSVYVSGVGKLFF.

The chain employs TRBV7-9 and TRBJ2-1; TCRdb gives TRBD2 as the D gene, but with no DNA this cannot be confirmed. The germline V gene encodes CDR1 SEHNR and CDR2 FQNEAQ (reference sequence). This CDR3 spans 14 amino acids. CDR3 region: CASSLPGRGNEQFF.

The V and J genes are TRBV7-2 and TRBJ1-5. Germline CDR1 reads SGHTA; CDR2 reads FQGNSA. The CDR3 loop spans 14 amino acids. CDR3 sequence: CASSLIQPNQPQHF.

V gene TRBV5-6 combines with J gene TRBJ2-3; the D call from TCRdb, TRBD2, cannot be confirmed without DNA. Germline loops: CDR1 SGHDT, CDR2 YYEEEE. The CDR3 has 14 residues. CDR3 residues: CASSLGSGIDTQYF.

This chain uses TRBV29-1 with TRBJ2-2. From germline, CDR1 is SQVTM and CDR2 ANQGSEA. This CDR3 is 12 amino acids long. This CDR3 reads CSVVRSSGELFF.

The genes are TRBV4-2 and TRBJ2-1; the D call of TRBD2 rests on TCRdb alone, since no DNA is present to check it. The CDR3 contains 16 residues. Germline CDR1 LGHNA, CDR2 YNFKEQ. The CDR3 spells CASSQASGGADNEQFF.

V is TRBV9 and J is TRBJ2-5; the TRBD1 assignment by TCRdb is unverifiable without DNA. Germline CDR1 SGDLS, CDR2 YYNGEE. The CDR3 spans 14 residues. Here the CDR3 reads CASTQDVRGETQYF.

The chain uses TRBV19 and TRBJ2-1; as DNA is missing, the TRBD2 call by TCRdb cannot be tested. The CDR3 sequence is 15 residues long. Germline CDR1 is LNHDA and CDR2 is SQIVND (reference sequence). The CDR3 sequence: CASSSLLAGVGEQFF.

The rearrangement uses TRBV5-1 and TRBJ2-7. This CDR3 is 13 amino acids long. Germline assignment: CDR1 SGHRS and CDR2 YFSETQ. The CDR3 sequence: CASSWGRPYEQYF.

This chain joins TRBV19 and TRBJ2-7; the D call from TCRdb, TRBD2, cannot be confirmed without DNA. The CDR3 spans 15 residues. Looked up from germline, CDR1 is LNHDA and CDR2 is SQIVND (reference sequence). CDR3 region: CASSMVLALFYEQYF.

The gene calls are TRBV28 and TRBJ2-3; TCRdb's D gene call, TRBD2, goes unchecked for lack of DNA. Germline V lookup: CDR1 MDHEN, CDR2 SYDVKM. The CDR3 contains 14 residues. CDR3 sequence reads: CASSLWRGTDTQYF.

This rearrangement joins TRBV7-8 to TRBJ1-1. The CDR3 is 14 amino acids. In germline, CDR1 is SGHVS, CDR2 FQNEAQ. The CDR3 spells CASSLLPAFSEAFF. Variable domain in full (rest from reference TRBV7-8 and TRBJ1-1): GAGVSQSPRYKVAKRGQDVALRCDPISGHVSLFWYQQALGQGPEFLTYFQNEAQLDKSGLPSDRFFAERPEGSVSTLKIQRTQQEDSAVYLCASSLLPAFSEAFFGQGTRLTVV.

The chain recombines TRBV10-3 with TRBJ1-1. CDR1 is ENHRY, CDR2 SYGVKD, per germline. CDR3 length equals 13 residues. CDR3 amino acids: CAISELGSTEAFF.

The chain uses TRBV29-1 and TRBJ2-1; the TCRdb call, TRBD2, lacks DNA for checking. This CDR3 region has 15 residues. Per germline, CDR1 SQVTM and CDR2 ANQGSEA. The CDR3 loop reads CSVEVTSGGADEQFF.

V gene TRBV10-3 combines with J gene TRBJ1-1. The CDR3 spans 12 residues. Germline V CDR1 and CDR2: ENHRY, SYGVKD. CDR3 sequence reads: CAISDQAPEAFF.

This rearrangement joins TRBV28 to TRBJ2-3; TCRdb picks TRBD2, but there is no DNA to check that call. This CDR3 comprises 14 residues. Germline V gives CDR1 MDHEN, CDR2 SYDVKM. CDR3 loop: CASNLAGGPDTQYF.

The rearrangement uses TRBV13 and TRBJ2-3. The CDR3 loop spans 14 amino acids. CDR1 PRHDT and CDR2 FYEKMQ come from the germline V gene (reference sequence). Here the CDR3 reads CASSFGPNTDTQYF.

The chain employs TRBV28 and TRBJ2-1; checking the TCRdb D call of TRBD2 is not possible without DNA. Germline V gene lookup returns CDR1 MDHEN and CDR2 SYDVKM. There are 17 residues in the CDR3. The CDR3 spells CASSFDVVAGGYNEQFF.

The CDR3 sequence: CASSPRLAGHTDTQYF. V usage is TRBV7-2 and J usage is TRBJ2-3; TCRdb proposes TRBD2, but this gene call is untestable without DNA. The CDR3 loop spans 16 amino acids. Looked up from germline, CDR1 is SGHTA and CDR2 is FQGNSA. The full variable domain, rest sourced from reference TRBV7-2 and TRBJ2-3, is GAGVSQSPSNKVTEKGKDVELRCDPISGHTALYWYRQSLGQGLEFLIYFQGNSAPDKSGLPSDRFSAERTGGSVSTLTIQRTQQEDSAVYLCASSPRLAGHTDTQYFGPGTRLTVL.